This T cell receptor beta chain was observed in a study of tumor-infiltrating lymphocytes in oesophageal squamous cell carcinoma. The CDR3 loop spans 16 amino acids. CDR1 SGHTA and CDR2 FQGNSA come from the germline V gene. TCRdb re-analysed the PCR reads in MiXCR, keeping a single row per CDR3 protein. In the table there are over 10,000 distinct CDR3 sequences, roughly half of which are singletons. Sequencing input: blood. The clonotype was recovered from a female donor with esophageal squamous cell carcinoma. The chain is built from TRBV7-2 and TRBJ2-7; 7 nucleotides line up with TRBD1. The better agreement between TRBJ2-1 and the DNA end casts doubt on the J call. The CDR3 reads CASSLIGTASYNEQFF. The CDR3 DNA follows: TGTGCCAGCAGCTTAATTGGGACAGCATCCTACAATGAGCAGTTCTTC.